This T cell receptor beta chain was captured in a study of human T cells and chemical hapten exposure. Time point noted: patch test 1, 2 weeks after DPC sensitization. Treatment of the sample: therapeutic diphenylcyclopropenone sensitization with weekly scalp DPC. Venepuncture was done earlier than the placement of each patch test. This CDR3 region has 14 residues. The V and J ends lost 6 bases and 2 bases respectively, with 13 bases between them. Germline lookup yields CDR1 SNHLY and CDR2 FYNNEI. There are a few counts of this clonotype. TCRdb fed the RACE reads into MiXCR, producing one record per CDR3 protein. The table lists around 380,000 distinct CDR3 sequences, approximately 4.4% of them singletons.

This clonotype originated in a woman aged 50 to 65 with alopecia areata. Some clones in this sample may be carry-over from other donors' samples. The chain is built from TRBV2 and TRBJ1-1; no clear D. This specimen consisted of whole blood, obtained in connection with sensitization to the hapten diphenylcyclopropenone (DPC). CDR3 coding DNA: TGTGCCAGCAGGAGGGAGTTCGGAAACACTGAAGCTTTCTTT. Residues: CASRREFGNTEAFF. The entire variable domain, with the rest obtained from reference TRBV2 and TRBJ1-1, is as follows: EPEVTQTPSHQVTQMGQEVILRCVPISNHLYFYWYRQILGQKVEFLVSFYNNEISEKSEIFDDQFSVERPDGSNFTLKIRSTKLEDSAMYFCASRREFGNTEAFFGQGTRLTVV.